Sequencing of this TCR beta chain was carried out in a study of T-cell reconstitution after alpha-beta-depleted transplantation in children. For this clonotype: What it binds is not known.

General study results and limits: Roughly two months post-transplant, alpha-beta T cells reportedly originated from several hundred graft clones that had expanded. T cells produced anew were the main source of T-cell counts and diversity one year after transplant.

Unique molecular identifiers were incorporated when the TCRbeta library was constructed. TCRdb itself ran the PCR reads through MiXCR, one entry per CDR3 protein. The sample lists 250,000 to 400,000 distinct CDR3 sequences; 23% were seen once. The CDR3 totals 16 residues. Per the germline V gene, CDR1 is DFQATT and CDR2 is SNEGSKA (reference sequence). Trimming left V 0 bases short and J 7 bases short, with 21 bases between. The chain has TRBV20-1 and TRBJ2-5; D possibly corresponds to TRBD2 (5 bases). The TCR originated in a male patient aged 5 to 17 who had a stem cell transplant for acute lymphoblastic leukemia, so the T cells may come from the graft donor. Material: PBMCs, mostly from graft donor cells, obtained 180 days after TCRalphabeta/CD19-depleted stem cell transplant. CDR3 loop: CSAREFWTVARWTQYF. CDR3 bases: TGCAGTGCTAGAGAGTTCTGGACTGTCGCAAGATGGACCCAGTACTTC.